A selection of T cell receptor beta chains follows, all from one sample in a study of vaccination and CD4 T cells after COVID-19. TCRdb fed the PCR reads into MiXCR, producing one record per CDR3 protein. Found here are 9,500 to 10,000 distinct CDR3 sequences, roughly 34% of them singletons; the top ten hold 15% to 20%. No antigen has been assigned to these receptors. Sequencing used CD4+ T cells from blood, cultured in vitro. The origin of the receptors is a human donor who had recovered from COVID-19. CDR3s include the opening cysteine and the closing phenylalanine or tryptophan. The D gene is left open where the match is weak. Where a row states a size, it is once, few, many or the class of an expanded clone; other rows omit it.

j_call | v_call | d_call | clone_size | cdr3_nt | cdr3_aa
TRBJ2-7 | TRBV20-1 | TRBD2 | NA | TGCAGTGCTAAACGGACTAGCGGGGCAGGAGAGCAGTACTTC | CSAKRTSGAGEQYF
TRBJ2-7 | TRBV2 | TRBD1 | few | TGTGCCAGCAGACAGGGGGTGACCGCCCTCTACGAGCAGTACTTC | CASRQGVTALYEQYF
TRBJ1-1 | TRBV6-1 | NA | NA | TGTGCCAGCAGGAAGACAGGACTTTACACTGAAGCTTTCTTT | CASRKTGLYTEAFF
TRBJ2-3 | TRBV4-1 | NA | NA | TGCGCCAGCAGCCAAGGCGGGGGCACAGATACGCAGTATTTT | CASSQGGGTDTQYF
TRBJ2-2 | TRBV11-3 | NA | NA | TGTGCCAGCAGCTCTGGACAGGGTCGTAGCGGGGTTCACGGGGAGCTGTTTTTT | CASSSGQGRSGVHGELFF
TRBJ1-5 | TRBV19 | NA | NA | TGTGCCATCGCCAAATATAGCAATCAGCCCCAGCATTTT | CAIAKYSNQPQHF
TRBJ1-5 | TRBV12-3/TRBV12-4 | NA | NA | TGTGCTAGCAGTTTAGGGACCGGGCCCAATCAGCCCCAGCATTTT | CASSLGTGPNQPQHF
TRBJ2-7 | TRBV7-9 | TRBD2 | NA | TGTGCCAGCAGCTTTAGCAGCGGGGATCTCGGCGAGCAGTACTTC | CASSFSSGDLGEQYF
TRBJ1-4 | TRBV6-1 | NA | NA | TGTGCCAGCAGTGTAGCAGGATATGAAAAACTGTTTTTT | CASSVAGYEKLFF
TRBJ2-7 | TRBV7-2 | NA | NA | TGTGCCAGCAGCCCCCGGATCCGGGGGGCCAGCTCCTACGAGCAGTACTTC | CASSPRIRGASSYEQYF
TRBJ2-5 | TRBV29-1 | NA | NA | TGCAGCGTTGGGGGTTGGGGGAGGCAAGAGACCCAGTACTTC | CSVGGWGRQETQYF
TRBJ1-2 | TRBV10-3 | NA | NA | TGTGCCATCAGACCAAAGACAGACCAGTTAACTAACTATGGCTACACCTTC | CAIRPKTDQLTNYGYTF
TRBJ2-7 | TRBV7-9 | NA | few | TGTGCCAGCAGCTTAGCGGGGGGGCCGGGAGTCTACGAGCAGTACTTC | CASSLAGGPGVYEQYF
TRBJ2-1 | TRBV7-2 | TRBD2 | few | TGTGCCAGCAGCTTAGGGTTACGGCGGGGGGGTTTGGATTACAATGAGCAGTTCTTC | CASSLGLRRGGLDYNEQFF
TRBJ2-1 | TRBV19 | TRBD2 | NA | TGTGCCAGTAGTCTCTTACTAGCGGGGGTCTACAATGAGCAGTTCTTC | CASSLLLAGVYNEQFF
TRBJ2-2 | TRBV7-2 | NA | few | TGTGCCAGCAGCCTCGTTCAACGGGAGCTGTTTTTT | CASSLVQRELFF
TRBJ1-5 | TRBV6-1 | NA | few | TGTGCCAGCAGTGAACAGGGATTCGGTCAGCCCCAGCATTTT | CASSEQGFGQPQHF
TRBJ1-5 | TRBV7-2 | NA | NA | TGTGCCAGCAGCTTATTCGGTACCAGGGACCAGCCCCAGCATTTT | CASSLFGTRDQPQHF
TRBJ1-2 | TRBV7-9 | NA | few | TGTGCCAGCAGCTTAGAGACAGGCTATGGCTACACCTTC | CASSLETGYGYTF
TRBJ1-1 | TRBV5-5 | NA | NA | TGTGCCAGCAGCTTGGTGTCCGGGATGAACACTGAAGCTTTCTTT | CASSLVSGMNTEAFF
TRBJ1-6 | TRBV5-4 | TRBD1 | NA | TGTGCCAGCAGCCCACAAACAGGGGATTCACCCCTCCACTTT | CASSPQTGDSPLHF
TRBJ2-1 | TRBV6-2/TRBV6-3 | TRBD1 | few | TGTGCCAGCAGTTATCCAGGGTGGGGGACAGAAGGGGTCTACAATGAGCAGTTCTTC | CASSYPGWGTEGVYNEQFF
TRBJ2-3 | TRBV29-1 | NA | NA | TGCAGCGTCCATTGGGGAGGTAGCACAGATACGCAGTATTTT | CSVHWGGSTDTQYF
TRBJ1-2 | TRBV6-5 | NA | NA | TGTGCCAGCAGTTACTCGAGTGGGCGGGGTGGCTACACCTTC | CASSYSSGRGGYTF
TRBJ1-2 | TRBV12-3/TRBV12-4 | NA | NA | TGTGCCAGCAGTTTATTTTTGGGCACTAACTATGGCTACACCTTC | CASSLFLGTNYGYTF
TRBJ1-4 | TRBV11-2 | NA | NA | TGTGCCAGCAGCTCGCGGACAGTTTATGAAAAACTGTTTTTT | CASSSRTVYEKLFF
TRBJ1-3 | TRBV14 | TRBD1 | NA | TGTGCCAGCAGCCAAGGACGAAGGGACAGGACCTCTGGAAACACCATATATTTT | CASSQGRRDRTSGNTIYF
TRBJ1-1 | TRBV2 | TRBD1 | NA | TGTGCCAGCAGCGAGGGACAGGGAGGGCTCACTGAAGCTTTCTTT | CASSEGQGGLTEAFF
TRBJ2-5 | TRBV25-1 | NA | NA | TGTGCCAGCACGAGTGGGGACATTCTGACTCCCCGGGTGGAGACCCAGTACTTC | CASTSGDILTPRVETQYF
TRBJ1-2 | TRBV9 | NA | few | TGTGCCAGCAGCGCCCTTGGGGGGGCCGGAGGCTACACCTTC | CASSALGGAGGYTF
TRBJ2-2 | TRBV4-1 | NA | NA | TGCGCCAGCAGCCAGGTGGGCGGCGGGGAGCTGTTTTTT | CASSQVGGGELFF
TRBJ2-1 | TRBV10-3 | TRBD2 | NA | TGTGCCATCAGTGAAAGACGAGCGGGGGCTAACAATGAGCAGTTCTTC | CAISERRAGANNEQFF
TRBJ2-5 | TRBV4-3 | TRBD2 | few | TGCGCCAGCAGCCAAGAGGCAGCGGGGGGGCGAGAGACCCAGTACTTC | CASSQEAAGGRETQYF
TRBJ1-1 | TRBV5-1 | NA | NA | TGCGCCAGCAGCTTGGGCCGAGGTAGGGCTAACACTGAAGCTTTCTTT | CASSLGRGRANTEAFF
TRBJ2-1 | TRBV2 | TRBD2 | few | TGTGCCAGCAGTGTCGGACTAGCGGGGGGCTCAATGTACAATGAGCAGTTCTTC | CASSVGLAGGSMYNEQFF
TRBJ2-5 | TRBV7-8 | TRBD2 | NA | TGTGCCAGCAGCTTAGAGTTCGGTAGCGGGGGGAGCCAAGAGACCCAGTACTTC | CASSLEFGSGGSQETQYF
TRBJ1-2 | TRBV6-1 | TRBD1 | NA | TGTGCCAGCAGAGGGACAGGGGGCGAAAGCTATGGCTACACCTTC | CASRGTGGESYGYTF
TRBJ1-2 | TRBV2 | TRBD1 | NA | TGCACCCTCCGGGGACTTAGACAGGGGTACAACTATGGCTACACCTTC | CTLRGLRQGYNYGYTF
TRBJ1-1 | TRBV4-2 | TRBD1 | NA | TGTGCCAGCAGCCAAGACCGGGACAGGGAAGTGAGGACTGAAGCTTTCTTT | CASSQDRDREVRTEAFF
TRBJ2-7 | TRBV27 | NA | NA | TGTGCCAGCAGTCCGACAGTGTTTTCCTACGAGCAGTACTTC | CASSPTVFSYEQYF
TRBJ1-2 | TRBV6-5 | NA | NA | TGTGCCAGCAGTTACATTGGCAGGCTTAACTATGGCTACACCTTC | CASSYIGRLNYGYTF
TRBJ1-1 | TRBV27 | NA | NA | TGTGCCAGCAGTGCTCTGGGCACTGAAGCTTTCTTT | CASSALGTEAFF